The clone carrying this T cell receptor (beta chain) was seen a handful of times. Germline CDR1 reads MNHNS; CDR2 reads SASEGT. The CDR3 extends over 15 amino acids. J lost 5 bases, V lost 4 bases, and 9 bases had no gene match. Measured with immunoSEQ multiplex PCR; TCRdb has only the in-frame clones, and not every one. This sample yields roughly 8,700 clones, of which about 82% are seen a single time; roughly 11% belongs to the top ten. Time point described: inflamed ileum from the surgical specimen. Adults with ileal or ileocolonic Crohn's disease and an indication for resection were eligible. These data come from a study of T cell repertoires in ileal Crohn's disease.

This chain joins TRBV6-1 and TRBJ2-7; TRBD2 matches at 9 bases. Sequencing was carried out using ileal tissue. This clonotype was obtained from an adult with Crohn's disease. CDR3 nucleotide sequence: TGTGCCAGCAGTGGCCATAGCGGGAGTTCCCACGAGCAGTACTTC. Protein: CASSGHSGSSHEQYF.